Sequencing of this T cell receptor beta chain was carried out in a study of blood T cell repertoires in COVID-19. Overall study context: The United States, Italy and Spain supplied acute and convalescent COVID-19 samples.

Original methodology: Amplifying reference gene primers gave estimates of nucleated cell counts. Using immunoSEQ multiplex PCR, the repertoire was profiled, and TCRdb retains in-frame clones only, with some absent. The V and J calls and the clone size are those of that table, but D and trimming were determined from the DNA. The data contain hundreds of thousands of clones, 86% of them singletons. Germline V lookup: CDR1 LNHDA, CDR2 SQIVND (reference sequence). This CDR3 has 19 amino acids. The V segment lost 5 bases and the J segment 0 bases; nucleotides outside the gene matches: 7. The receptor was isolated from a woman in her forties or fifties with acute or convalescent COVID-19. The V and J genes are TRBV19 and TRBJ2-6; 13 nucleotides line up with TRBD2. Material: peripheral blood. The DNA of the CDR3 is TGTGCCAGTAGTCGGCTCGGACTAGCGGGAGTCTCTGGGGCCAACGTCCTGACTTTC. Protein sequence: CASSRLGLAGVSGANVLTF.